This is a list of T cell receptor beta chains from one sample in a study of T cell responses to AZD1222 COVID-19 vaccine. Measured with immunoSEQ multiplex PCR; TCRdb has only the in-frame clones, and not every one. The sample consists of 150,000 or so clones, just over 90% of them appearing once. Sequenced material: peripheral blood, taken 28 days after the second AZD1222 dose. All receptors derive from an adult who received the AZD1222 COVID-19 vaccine. CDR3s include the opening cysteine and the closing phenylalanine or tryptophan. A D gene is named only where the DNA matches it firmly. Rows give clone size only sometimes, using once, few, many, or a class for an expanded clone.

>TRBV7-2|TRBJ1-4|TRBD1|-
TGTGCCAGCAGCCCCGGGACAGCACCTTCTAATGAAAAACTGTTTTTT
CASSPGTAPSNEKLFF
>TRBV11-2|TRBJ1-1|-|-
TGTGCCAGCAGCTTAGAGACACCCGGAGTAGAAGCTTTCTTT
CASSLETPGVEAFF
>TRBV5-1|TRBJ1-1|TRBD1|-
TGCGCCAGCAGCCCCGACAGGGGGTACACTGAAGCTTTCTTT
CASSPDRGYTEAFF
>TRBV5-6|TRBJ2-2|TRBD1|-
TGTGCCAGCAGCTCAGGGACAGGGATTACCGGGGAGCTGTTTTTT
CASSSGTGITGELFF
>TRBV29-1|TRBJ1-2|TRBD1|-
TGCAGCGTTCTCGACAGGGGGCTTATGAACTATGGCTACACCTTC
CSVLDRGLMNYGYTF
>TRBV5-6|TRBJ2-3|-|-
TGTGCCAGCAGCTTGGTCCGGGCGAGCACAGATACGCAGTATTTT
CASSLVRASTDTQYF
>TRBV20-1|TRBJ1-4|-|-
TGCAGCGCTACACGAGGGGAAAAACTGTTTTTT
CSATRGEKLFF
>TRBV29-1|TRBJ2-7|-|-
TGCAGCGCCAGGGACGGGACCTACGAGCAGTACTTC
CSARDGTYEQYF
>TRBV14|TRBJ2-1|TRBD2|-
TGTGCCAGCAGTCTCCTAGCGGGGGGTCCCTACAATGAGCAGTTCTTC
CASSLLAGGPYNEQFF
>TRBV2|TRBJ1-4|TRBD1|-
TGTGCCAGCAGTCGCGGACAGGGGGCCCGCCTGAATGAAAAACTGTTTTTT
CASSRGQGARLNEKLFF
>TRBV5-4|TRBJ1-2|TRBD1|-
TGTGCCAGCAGTCCGGACAGGGTTGGAGGCTACACCTTC
CASSPDRVGGYTF
>TRBV4-3|TRBJ1-2|TRBD1|-
TGCGCCAGCAGCCGAACAATAACAGGGGGAGCTTTTTATGGCTACACCTTC
CASSRTITGGAFYGYTF
>TRBV28|TRBJ1-5|-|-
TGTGCCAGCAGTTCCTCCCGCGGCAGGGCATTTGATCAGCCCCAGCATTTT
CASSSSRGRAFDQPQHF
>TRBV13|TRBJ1-2|-|-
TGTGCCAGCAGCTCCCGCGTGGGGGGGAACTATGGCTACACCTTC
CASSSRVGGNYGYTF
>TRBV2|TRBJ2-3|-|-
TGTGCCAGCAGTGAAACGGCTAGCAGCCTTTATGTGGATACGCAGTATTTT
CASSETASSLYVDTQYF
>TRBV4-1|TRBJ1-5|TRBD1|-
TGCGCCAGCAGCCTTGGACAGGGGTATCAGCCCCAGCATTTT
CASSLGQGYQPQHF
>TRBV4-3|TRBJ1-6|-|-
TGCGCCAGCAGCCAAGAGGGTGAAGGATCACCCCTCCACTTT
CASSQEGEGSPLHF
>TRBV28|TRBJ1-6|-|-
TGTGCCAGCAGTACGATTAGGGGGATCTCCTATAATTCACCCCTCCACTTT
CASSTIRGISYNSPLHF
>TRBV10-1|TRBJ1-2|-|-
TGCGCCAGGGGGACACCAAACTATGGCTACACCTTC
CARGTPNYGYTF
>TRBV7-2|TRBJ1-5|-|once
TGTGCCAGCAGCTTATCGTTTGGCAATCAGCCCCAGCATTTT
CASSLSFGNQPQHF
>TRBV15|TRBJ1-2|-|-
TGTGCCACCAGCAGCACTAGAGGTCTGAACTATGGCTACACCTTC
CATSSTRGLNYGYTF
>TRBV18|TRBJ1-2|-|-
TGTGCCAGCTCACGTCCTGTTCTCCCGACCTATGGCTACACCTTC
CASSRPVLPTYGYTF
>TRBV5-1|TRBJ2-2|TRBD2|-
TGCGCCAGCAGAGAGGTAGCGGGAGCGTACACCGGGGAGCTGTTTTTT
CASREVAGAYTGELFF
>TRBV18|TRBJ1-4|-|-
TGTGCCACCTCACAAGTGTTGTCTGAAAAACTGTTTTTT
CATSQVLSEKLFF
>TRBV10-1|TRBJ1-2|TRBD1|-
TGCGCCAGCAGTGTTAGGGACAGGGAAGACTATGGCTACACCTTC
CASSVRDREDYGYTF
>TRBV5-4|TRBJ2-3|-|-
TGTGCCAGCAGCTCCGTCACAGATACGCAGTATTTT
CASSSVTDTQYF
>TRBV4-2|TRBJ1-6|TRBD1|-
TGTGCCAGCAGTCGGGGGGGGACAGGGGATTGGAATTCACCCCTCCACTTT
CASSRGGTGDWNSPLHF
>TRBV30|TRBJ1-5|TRBD1|-
TGTGCCTGGAGCTTGACAGGGGGCGAGGGTCAGCCCCAGCATTTT
CAWSLTGGEGQPQHF
>TRBV7-9|TRBJ1-1|TRBD1|-
TGTGCCAGCAGCCTACAGACAGGGGGGGTTGACACTGAAGCTTTCTTT
CASSLQTGGVDTEAFF